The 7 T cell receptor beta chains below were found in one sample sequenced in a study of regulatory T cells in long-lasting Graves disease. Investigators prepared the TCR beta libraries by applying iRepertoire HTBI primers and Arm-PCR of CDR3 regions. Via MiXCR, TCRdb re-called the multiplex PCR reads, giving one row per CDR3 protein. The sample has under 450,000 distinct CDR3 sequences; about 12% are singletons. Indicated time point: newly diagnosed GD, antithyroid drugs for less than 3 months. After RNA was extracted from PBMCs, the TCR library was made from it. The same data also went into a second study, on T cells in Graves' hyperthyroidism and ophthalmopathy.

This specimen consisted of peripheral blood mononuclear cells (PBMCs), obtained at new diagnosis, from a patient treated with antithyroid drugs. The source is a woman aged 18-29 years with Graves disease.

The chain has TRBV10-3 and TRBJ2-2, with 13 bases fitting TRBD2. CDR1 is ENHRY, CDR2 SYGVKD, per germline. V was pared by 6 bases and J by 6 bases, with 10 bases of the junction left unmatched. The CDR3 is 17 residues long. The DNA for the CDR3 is TGTGCCATCAGCCAACCCATGACTAGCGGGGGGCCCGGGGAGCTGTTTTTT. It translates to CAISQPMTSGGPGELFF.

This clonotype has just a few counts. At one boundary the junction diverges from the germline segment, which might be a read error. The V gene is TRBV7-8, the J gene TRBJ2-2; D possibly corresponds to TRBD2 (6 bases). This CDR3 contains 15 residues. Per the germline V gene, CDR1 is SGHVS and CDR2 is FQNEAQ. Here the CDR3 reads CASSLARRRTGGLFF. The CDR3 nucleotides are TGTGCCAGCAGCTTAGCGCGGAGGCGTACCGGGGGGCTGTTTTTT.

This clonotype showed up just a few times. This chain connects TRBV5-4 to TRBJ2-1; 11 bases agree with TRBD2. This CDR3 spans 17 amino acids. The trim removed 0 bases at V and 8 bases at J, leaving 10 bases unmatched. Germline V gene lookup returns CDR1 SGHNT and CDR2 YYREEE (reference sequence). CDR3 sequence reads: CASSLALASGGFYEQFF. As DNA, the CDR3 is TGTGCCAGCAGCTTGGCCTTGGCTAGCGGGGGGTTTTATGAGCAGTTCTTC.

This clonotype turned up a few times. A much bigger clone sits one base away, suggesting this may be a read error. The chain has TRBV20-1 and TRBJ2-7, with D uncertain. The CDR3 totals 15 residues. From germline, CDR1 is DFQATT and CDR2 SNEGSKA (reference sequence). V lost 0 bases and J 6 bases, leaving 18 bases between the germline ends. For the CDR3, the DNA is TGCAGTGCTAGAGATGGTATTAGAGGTAGCCTCGAGCAGTACTTC. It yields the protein CSARDGIRGSLEQYF.

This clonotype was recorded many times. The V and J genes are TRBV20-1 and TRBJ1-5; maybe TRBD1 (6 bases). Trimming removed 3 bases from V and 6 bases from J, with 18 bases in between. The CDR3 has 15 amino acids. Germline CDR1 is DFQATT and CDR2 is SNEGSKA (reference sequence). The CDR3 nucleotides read TGCAGTGCTAGTCTGGATGGGGCAGGGGTTCAGCCCCAGCATTTT. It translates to CSASLDGAGVQPQHF.

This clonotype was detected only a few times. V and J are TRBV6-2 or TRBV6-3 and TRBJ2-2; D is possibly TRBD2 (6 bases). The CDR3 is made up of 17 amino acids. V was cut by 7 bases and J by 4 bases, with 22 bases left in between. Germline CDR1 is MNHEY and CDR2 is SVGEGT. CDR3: CASTNRPTGESTGELFF. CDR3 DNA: TGTGCCAGCACCAACCGACCAACGGGAGAAAGCACCGGGGAGCTGTTTTTT.

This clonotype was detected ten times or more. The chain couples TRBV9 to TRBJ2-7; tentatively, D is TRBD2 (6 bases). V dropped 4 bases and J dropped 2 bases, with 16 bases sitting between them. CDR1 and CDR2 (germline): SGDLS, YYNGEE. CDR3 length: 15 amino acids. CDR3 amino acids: CASSSTGEAPYEQYF. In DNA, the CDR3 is TGTGCCAGCAGCAGTACGGGGGAGGCACCCTACGAGCAGTACTTC.